The rows below give T cell receptor beta chains drawn from one sample of a study of CD8 T cells in Susac syndrome. One entry per CDR3 protein results from TCRdb running MiXCR on the immunoSEQ multiplex PCR reads. The repertoire holds about 76,000 distinct CDR3 sequences, approximately 94% seen once, with 0.45% in the top ten. The sample taken for sequencing was CD8+ T cells from PBMCs. These receptors originate from a human donor with Susac syndrome. The CDR3 runs from the conserved cysteine through the conserved F or W. Some rows have no size entry. The others give once, few or many, or a class for an expanded clone.

>few|TRBJ1-5|TRBV6-5
CASSYSAGPNQPQHF
>.|TRBJ2-4|TRBV28
CASNVLGTNKNIQYF
>once|TRBJ1-1|TRBV5-1
CASSLDGLGGADTEAFF
>.|TRBJ2-1|TRBV6-5
CASSYSEDTNSYNEQFF
>.|TRBJ2-2|TRBV20-1
CSALPGVRTGELFF
>.|TRBJ2-1|TRBV6-2/TRBV6-3
CASSSSIMLAVGGEQFF
>.|TRBJ2-7|TRBV29-1
CSVTTGGHSYEQYF
>.|TRBJ1-1|TRBV9
CASSVAQQGAGAFF
>once|TRBJ2-1|TRBV3-1
CASSQQNEQFF
>.|TRBJ2-5|TRBV7-9
CASSSGQGVETQYF
>.|TRBJ2-6|TRBV30
CAWNRGPPKTGANVLTF
>.|TRBJ2-6|TRBV7-2
CASSLMGQGAGANVLTF
>.|TRBJ1-1|TRBV14
CASSPTGDTEAFF
>.|TRBJ2-1|TRBV13
CASSLGVEGVHPFF
>.|TRBJ2-1|TRBV11-2
CASSPRRWNSYNEQFF
>.|TRBJ1-4|TRBV15
CATGAGGNEKLFF
>.|TRBJ2-2|TRBV20-1
CSARGSGGNTGELFF
>.|TRBJ2-5|TRBV7-2
CASSRSFGVSETQYF
>few|TRBJ2-1|TRBV18
CASSQPLRGIEQFF
>.|TRBJ2-2|TRBV9
CASSPGGNTGELFF
>.|TRBJ2-1|TRBV7-9
CASSLGGGRRFF
>.|TRBJ1-4|TRBV2
CASHTRTGGPNEKLFF
>.|TRBJ2-7|TRBV24-1
CATSDPDKAPEQYF
>.|TRBJ1-5|TRBV30
CAWSMRGDQPQHF
>.|TRBJ1-1|TRBV7-9
CASSLPGSTEAFF
>.|TRBJ2-7|TRBV5-1
CASSLGGVYEQYF
>.|TRBJ2-5|TRBV28
CASRTGGETQYF
>.|TRBJ2-2|TRBV6-6
CASSPSGGPNTGELFF
>.|TRBJ2-7|TRBV18
CASSPPAWTGGFYEQYF